This entry is about one TCR beta chain. Recruits, aged about 18 to 100 years, lived in under 25 US areas. The sample comes from a study of blood T cell repertoires in COVID-19. About the study: There were acute and convalescent COVID-19 samples, and they came from the United States, Italy and Spain.

Original processing notes: Amplification of reference gene primers provided the estimated nucleated cell counts. Profiled with immunoSEQ multiplex PCR; TCRdb holds only in-frame clones, not every one. The V and J calls and clone size come from that table; D and trimming were worked out from the DNA. The profile shows some 210,000 clones, approximately 80% of them singletons. Trimming left V 9 bases short and J 2 bases short, with 8 bases between. The CDR3 has 12 residues. J is TRBJ1-3 and V is TRBV12-3 or TRBV12-4, with D unclear. The receptor was isolated from a middle-aged man who had recovered from COVID-19. Sample: PBMCs or T cells enriched from blood (not recorded which). The CDR3 DNA reads TGTGCCAGTGACACTCCTGGAAACACCATATATTTT. This translates into CASDTPGNTIYF.